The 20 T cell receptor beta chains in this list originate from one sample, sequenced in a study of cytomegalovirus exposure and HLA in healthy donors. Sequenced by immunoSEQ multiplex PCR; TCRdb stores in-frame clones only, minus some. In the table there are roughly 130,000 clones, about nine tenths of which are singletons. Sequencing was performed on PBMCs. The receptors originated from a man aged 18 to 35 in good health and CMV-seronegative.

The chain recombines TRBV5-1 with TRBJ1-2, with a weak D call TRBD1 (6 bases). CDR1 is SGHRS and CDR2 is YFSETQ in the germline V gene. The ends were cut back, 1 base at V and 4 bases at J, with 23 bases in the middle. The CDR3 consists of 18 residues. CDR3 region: CASSLSAQGAPDRYGYTF. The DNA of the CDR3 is TGCGCCAGCAGCTTGAGTGCACAGGGTGCCCCCGACCGCTATGGCTACACCTTC. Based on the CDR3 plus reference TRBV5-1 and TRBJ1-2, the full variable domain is KAGVTQTPRYLIKTRGQQVTLSCSPISGHRSVSWYQQTPGQGLQFLFEYFSETQRNKGNFPGRFSGRQFSNSRSEMNVSTLELGDSALYLCASSLSAQGAPDRYGYTFGSGTRLTVV.

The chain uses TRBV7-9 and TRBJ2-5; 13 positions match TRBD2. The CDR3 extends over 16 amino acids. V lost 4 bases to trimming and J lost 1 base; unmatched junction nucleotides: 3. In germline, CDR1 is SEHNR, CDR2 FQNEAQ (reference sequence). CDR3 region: CASSSRLAGGQETQYF. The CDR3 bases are TGTGCCAGCAGCTCTCGACTAGCGGGGGGCCAAGAGACCCAGTACTTC.

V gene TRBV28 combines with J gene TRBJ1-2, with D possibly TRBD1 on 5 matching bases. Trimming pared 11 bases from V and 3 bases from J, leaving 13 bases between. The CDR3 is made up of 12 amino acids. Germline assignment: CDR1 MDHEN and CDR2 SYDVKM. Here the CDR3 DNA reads TGTGCCGGCTGGGGCTACGACTATGGCTACACCTTC. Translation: CAGWGYDYGYTF.

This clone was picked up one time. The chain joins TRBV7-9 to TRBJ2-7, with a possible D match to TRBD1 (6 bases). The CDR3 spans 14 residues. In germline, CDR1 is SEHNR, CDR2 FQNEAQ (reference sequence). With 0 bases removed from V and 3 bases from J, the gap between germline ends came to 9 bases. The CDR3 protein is CASSLATGNYEQYF. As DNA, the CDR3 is TGTGCCAGCAGCTTAGCAACAGGGAACTACGAGCAGTACTTC.

CDR3 residues: CASRGNRGQWNNEQFF. The CDR3 nucleotides read TGTGCCAGCAGGGGCAACAGGGGGCAATGGAACAATGAGCAGTTCTTC. The gene calls are TRBV2 and TRBJ2-1; 9 bases fit TRBD1. This CDR3 has 16 amino acids. V was clipped by 6 bases and J by 5 bases; unmatched bases: 11. Germline CDR1 reads SNHLY; CDR2 reads FYNNEI.

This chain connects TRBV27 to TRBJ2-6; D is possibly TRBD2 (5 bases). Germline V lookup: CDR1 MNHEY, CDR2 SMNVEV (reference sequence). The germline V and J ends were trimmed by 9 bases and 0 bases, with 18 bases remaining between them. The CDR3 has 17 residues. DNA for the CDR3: TGTGCCAGTCGCCGGGGTATTCCTCTCTCTGGGGCCAACGTCCTGACTTTC. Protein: CASRRGIPLSGANVLTF.

For the CDR3, the DNA is TGTGCCAGCTCGAACTCAGCCAAAAACATTCAGTACTTC. This translates into CASSNSAKNIQYF. The genes are TRBV2 and TRBJ2-4; D not certain. Trimming removed 8 bases from V and 0 bases from J, with 8 bases in between. This CDR3 is 13 amino acids long. Germline assignment: CDR1 SNHLY and CDR2 FYNNEI.

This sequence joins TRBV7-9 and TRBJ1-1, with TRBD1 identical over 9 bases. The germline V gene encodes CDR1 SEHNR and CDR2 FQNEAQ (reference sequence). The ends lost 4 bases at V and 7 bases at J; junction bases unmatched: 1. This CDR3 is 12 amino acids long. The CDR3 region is CASSWTGVEAFF. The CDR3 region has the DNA TGTGCCAGCAGCTGGACAGGGGTTGAAGCTTTCTTT.

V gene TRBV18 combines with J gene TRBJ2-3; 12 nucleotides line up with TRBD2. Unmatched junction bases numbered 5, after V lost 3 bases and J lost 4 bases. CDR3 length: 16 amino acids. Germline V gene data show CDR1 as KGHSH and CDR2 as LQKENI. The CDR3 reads CASSPRTSGTADTQYF. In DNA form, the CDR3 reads TGTGCCAGCTCACCCCGGACTAGCGGGACGGCAGATACGCAGTATTTT.

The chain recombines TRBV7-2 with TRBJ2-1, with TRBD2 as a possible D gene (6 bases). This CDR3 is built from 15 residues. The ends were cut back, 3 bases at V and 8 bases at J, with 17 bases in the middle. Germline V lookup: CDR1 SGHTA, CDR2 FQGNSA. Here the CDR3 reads CASSLAGPLTDEQFF. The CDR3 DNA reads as TGTGCCAGCAGCTTGGCGGGACCACTCACGGATGAGCAGTTCTTC.

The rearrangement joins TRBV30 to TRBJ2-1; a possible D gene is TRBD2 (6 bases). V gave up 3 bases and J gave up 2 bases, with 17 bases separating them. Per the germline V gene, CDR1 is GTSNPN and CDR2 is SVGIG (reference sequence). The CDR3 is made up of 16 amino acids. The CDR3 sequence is CAWRSLEGKAYNEQFF. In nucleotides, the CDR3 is TGTGCCTGGAGGTCCCTGGAGGGGAAGGCCTACAATGAGCAGTTCTTC. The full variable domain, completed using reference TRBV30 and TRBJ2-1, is SQTIHQWPATLVQPVGSPLSLECTVEGTSNPNLYWYRQAAGRGLQLLFYSVGIGQISSEVPQNLSASRPQDRQFILSSKKLLLSDSGFYLCAWRSLEGKAYNEQFFGPGTRLTVL.

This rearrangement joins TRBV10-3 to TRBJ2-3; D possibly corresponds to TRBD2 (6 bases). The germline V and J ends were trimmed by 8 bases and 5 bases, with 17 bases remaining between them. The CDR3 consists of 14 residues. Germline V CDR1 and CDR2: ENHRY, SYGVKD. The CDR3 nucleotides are TGTGCCATCGGGGGGACCCTGACGAGAGATACGCAGTATTTT. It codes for CAIGGTLTRDTQYF.

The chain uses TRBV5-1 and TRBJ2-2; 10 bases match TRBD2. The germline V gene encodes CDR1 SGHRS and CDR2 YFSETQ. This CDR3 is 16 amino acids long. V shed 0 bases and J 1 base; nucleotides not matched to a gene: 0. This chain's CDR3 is CASSLVAGGNTGELFF. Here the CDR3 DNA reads TGCGCCAGCAGCTTGGTAGCGGGAGGGAACACCGGGGAGCTGTTTTTT.

The CDR3 reads CASTQAALSNQPQHF. CDR3 in DNA: TGTGCCAGCACCCAGGCAGCTCTTAGCAATCAGCCCCAGCATTTT. V and J are TRBV28 and TRBJ1-5; D remains ambiguous. With 7 bases removed from V and 0 bases from J, the gap between germline ends came to 13 bases. CDR1 is MDHEN and CDR2 is SYDVKM in the germline V gene. The CDR3 is 15 residues long.

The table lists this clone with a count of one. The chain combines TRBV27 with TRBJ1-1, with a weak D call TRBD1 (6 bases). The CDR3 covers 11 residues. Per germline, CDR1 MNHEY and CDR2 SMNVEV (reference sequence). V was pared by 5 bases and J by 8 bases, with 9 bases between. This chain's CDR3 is CASSQGTEAFF. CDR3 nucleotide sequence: TGTGCCAGCAGTCAAGGGACAGAAGCTTTCTTT.

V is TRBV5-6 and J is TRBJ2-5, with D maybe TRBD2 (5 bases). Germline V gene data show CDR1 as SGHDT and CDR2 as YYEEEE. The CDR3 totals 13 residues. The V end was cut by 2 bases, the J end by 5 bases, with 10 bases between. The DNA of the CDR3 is TGTGCCAGCAGCTTCCGGGGAATTGAGACCCAGTACTTC. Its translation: CASSFRGIETQYF. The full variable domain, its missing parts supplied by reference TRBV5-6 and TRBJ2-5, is DAGVTQSPTHLIKTRGQQVTLRCSPKSGHDTVSWYQQALGQGPQFIFQYYEEEERQRGNFPDRFSGHQFPNYSSELNVNALLLGDSALYLCASSFRGIETQYFGPGTRLLVL.

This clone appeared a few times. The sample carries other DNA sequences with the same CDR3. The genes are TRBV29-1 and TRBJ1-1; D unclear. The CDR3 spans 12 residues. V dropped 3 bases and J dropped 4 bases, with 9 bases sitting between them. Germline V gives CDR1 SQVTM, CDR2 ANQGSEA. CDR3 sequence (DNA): TGCAGCGTTGACCCGGGTGGCACTGAAGCTTTCTTT. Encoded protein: CSVDPGGTEAFF.

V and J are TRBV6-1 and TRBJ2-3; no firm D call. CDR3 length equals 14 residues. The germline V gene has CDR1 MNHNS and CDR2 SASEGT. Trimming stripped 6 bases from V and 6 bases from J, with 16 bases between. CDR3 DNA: TGTGCCAGCAGGCCAGTGGGCCTTGGTGATACGCAGTATTTT. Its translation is CASRPVGLGDTQYF.

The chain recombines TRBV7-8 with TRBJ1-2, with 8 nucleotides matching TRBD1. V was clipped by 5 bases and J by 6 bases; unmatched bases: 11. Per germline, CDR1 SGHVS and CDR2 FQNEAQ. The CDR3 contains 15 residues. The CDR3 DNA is TGTGCCAGCAGCGGAGCCCGGACAGGGATGGATGGCTACACCTTC. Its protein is CASSGARTGMDGYTF.

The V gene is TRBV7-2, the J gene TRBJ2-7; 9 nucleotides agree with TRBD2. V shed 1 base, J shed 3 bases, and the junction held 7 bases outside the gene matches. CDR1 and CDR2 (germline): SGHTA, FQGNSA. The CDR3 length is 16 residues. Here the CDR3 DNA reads TGTGCCAGCAGCTTAGTAAGTAGCGGGAGTAGCTACGAGCAGTACTTC. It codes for CASSLVSSGSSYEQYF.